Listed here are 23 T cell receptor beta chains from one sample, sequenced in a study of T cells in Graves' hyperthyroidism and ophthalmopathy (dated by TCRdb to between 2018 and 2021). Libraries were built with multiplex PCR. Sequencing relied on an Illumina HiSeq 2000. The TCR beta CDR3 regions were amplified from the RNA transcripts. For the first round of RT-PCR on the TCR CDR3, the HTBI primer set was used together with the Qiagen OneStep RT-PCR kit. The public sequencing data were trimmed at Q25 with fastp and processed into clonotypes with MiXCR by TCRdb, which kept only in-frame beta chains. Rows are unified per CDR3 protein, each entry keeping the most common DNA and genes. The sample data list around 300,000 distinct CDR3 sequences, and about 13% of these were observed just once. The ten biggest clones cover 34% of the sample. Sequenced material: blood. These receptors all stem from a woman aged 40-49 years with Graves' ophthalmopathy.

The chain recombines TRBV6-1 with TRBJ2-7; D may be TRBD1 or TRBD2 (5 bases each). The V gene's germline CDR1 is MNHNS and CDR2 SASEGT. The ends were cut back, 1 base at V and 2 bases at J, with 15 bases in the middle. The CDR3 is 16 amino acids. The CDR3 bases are TGTGCCAGCAGTGAAGGAGCCGGGGCCGCTGCCTACGAGCAGTACTTC. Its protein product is CASSEGAGAAAYEQYF.

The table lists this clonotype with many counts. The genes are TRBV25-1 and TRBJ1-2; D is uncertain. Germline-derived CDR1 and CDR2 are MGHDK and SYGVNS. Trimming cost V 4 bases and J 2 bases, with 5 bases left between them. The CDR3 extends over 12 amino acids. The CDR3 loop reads CASSGGNYGYTF. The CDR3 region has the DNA TGTGCCAGCAGTGGCGGCAACTATGGCTACACCTTC.

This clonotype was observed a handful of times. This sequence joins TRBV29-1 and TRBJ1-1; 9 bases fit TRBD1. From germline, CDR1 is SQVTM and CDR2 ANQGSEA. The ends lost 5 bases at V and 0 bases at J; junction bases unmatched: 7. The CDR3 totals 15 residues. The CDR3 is CSVYRGPALNTEAFF. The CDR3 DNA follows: TGCAGCGTTTACAGGGGGCCCGCTCTGAACACTGAAGCTTTCTTT.

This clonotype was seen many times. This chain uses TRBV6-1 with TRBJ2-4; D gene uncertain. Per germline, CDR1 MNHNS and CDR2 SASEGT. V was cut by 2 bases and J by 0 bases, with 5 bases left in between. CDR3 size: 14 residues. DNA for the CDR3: TGTGCCAGCAGTGAATTGCAAGCCAAAAACATTCAGTACTTC. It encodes CASSELQAKNIQYF.

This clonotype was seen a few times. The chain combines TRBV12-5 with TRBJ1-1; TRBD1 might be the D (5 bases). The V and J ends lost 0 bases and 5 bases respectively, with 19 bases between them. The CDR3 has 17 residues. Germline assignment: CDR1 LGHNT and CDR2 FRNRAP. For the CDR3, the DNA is TGTGCTAGTGGTTTGGTACGCCTCGCAGGGTTAAATACTGAAGCTTTCTTT. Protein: CASGLVRLAGLNTEAFF.

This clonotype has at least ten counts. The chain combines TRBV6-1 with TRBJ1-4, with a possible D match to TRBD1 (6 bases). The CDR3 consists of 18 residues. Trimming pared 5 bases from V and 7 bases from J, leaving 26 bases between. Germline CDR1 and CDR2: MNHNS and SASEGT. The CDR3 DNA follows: TGTGCCAGCAGTTACCCCTCCCCTACAGGGATCAGCGGTGAAAAACTGTTTTTT. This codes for CASSYPSPTGISGEKLFF.

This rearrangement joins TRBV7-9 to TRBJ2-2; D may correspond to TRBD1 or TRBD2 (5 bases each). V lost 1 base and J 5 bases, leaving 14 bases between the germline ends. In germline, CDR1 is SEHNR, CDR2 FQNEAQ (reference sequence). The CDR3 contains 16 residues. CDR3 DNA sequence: TGTGCCAGCAGCTTAGGGGGCACCCCGGGGACCGGGGAGCTGTTTTTT. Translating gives CASSLGGTPGTGELFF.

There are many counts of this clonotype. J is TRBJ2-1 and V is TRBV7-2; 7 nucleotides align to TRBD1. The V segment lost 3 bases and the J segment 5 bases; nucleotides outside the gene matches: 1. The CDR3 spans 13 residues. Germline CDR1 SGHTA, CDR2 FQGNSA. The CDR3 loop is CASSFDRDNEQFF. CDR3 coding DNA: TGTGCCAGCAGCTTCGACAGGGACAATGAGCAGTTCTTC. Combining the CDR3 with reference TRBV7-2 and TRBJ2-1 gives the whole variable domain GAGVSQSPSNKVTEKGKDVELRCDPISGHTALYWYRQSLGQGLEFLIYFQGNSAPDKSGLPSDRFSAERTGGSVSTLTIQRTQQEDSAVYLCASSFDRDNEQFFGPGTRLTVL.

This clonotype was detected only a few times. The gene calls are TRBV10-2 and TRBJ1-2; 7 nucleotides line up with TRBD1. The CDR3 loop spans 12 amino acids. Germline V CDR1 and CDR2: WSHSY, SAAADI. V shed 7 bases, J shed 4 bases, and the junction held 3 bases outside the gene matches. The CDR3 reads CASTGTVYGYTF. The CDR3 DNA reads TGCGCCAGCACAGGGACAGTCTATGGCTACACCTTC.

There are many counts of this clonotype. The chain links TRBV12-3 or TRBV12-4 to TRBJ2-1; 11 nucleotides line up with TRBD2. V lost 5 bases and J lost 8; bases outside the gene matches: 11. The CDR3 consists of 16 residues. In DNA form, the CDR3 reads TGTGCCAGCAGTGATAACTATAGCGGGAGGGTACATGAGCAGTTCTTC. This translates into CASSDNYSGRVHEQFF.

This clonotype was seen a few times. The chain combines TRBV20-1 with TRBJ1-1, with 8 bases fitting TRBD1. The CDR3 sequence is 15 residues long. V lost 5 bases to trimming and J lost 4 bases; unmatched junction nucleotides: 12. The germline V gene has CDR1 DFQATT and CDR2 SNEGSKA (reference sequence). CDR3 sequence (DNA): TGCAGTGCTCTGAATACAGGGGGTAGTGGCACTGAAGCTTTCTTT. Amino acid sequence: CSALNTGGSGTEAFF.

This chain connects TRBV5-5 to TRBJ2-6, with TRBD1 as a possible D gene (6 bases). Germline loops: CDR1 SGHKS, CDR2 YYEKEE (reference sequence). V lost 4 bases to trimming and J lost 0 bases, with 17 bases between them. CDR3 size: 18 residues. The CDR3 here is CASSVTGTRNSGANVLTF. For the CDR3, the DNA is TGTGCCAGCAGCGTAACCGGGACAAGAAACTCTGGGGCCAACGTCCTGACTTTC.

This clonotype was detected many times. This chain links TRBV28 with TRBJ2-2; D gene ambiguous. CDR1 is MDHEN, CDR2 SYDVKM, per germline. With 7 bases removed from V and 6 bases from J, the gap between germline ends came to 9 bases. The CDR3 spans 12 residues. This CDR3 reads CASTLSPGELFF. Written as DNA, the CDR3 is TGTGCCAGCACCCTTAGTCCCGGGGAGCTGTTTTTT.

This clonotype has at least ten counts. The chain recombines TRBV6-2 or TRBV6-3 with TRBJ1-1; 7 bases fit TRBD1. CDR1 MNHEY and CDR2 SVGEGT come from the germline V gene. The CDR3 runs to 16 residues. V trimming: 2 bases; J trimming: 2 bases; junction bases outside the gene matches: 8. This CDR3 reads CASSYTVDRLNTEAFF. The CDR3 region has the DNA TGTGCCAGCAGTTACACCGTGGACAGGCTCAACACTGAAGCTTTCTTT.

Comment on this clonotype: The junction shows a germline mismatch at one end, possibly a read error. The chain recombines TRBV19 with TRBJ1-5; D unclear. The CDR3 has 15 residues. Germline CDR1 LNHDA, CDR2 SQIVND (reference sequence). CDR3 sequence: CAGSIVAWGNQPQHF. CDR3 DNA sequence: TGTGCCGGTAGTATAGTGGCATGGGGCAATCAGCCCCAGCATTTT.

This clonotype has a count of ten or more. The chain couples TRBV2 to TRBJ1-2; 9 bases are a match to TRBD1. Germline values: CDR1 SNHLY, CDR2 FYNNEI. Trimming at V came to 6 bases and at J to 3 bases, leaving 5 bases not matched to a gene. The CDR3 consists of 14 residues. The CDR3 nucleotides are TGTGCCAGCAGCCAGGGACAGGGACACTATGGCTACACCTTC. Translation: CASSQGQGHYGYTF.

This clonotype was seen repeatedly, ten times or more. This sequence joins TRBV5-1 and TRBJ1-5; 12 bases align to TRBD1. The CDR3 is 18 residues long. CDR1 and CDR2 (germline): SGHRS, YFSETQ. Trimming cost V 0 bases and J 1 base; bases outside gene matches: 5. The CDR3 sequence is CASSLAGTGGASNQPQHF. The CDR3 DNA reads TGCGCCAGCAGCTTGGCTGGGACAGGGGGCGCCAGCAATCAGCCCCAGCATTTT.

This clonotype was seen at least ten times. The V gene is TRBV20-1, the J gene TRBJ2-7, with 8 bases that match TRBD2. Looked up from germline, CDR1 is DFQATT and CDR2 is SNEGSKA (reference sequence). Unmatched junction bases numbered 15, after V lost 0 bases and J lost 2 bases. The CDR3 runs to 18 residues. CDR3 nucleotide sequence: TGCAGTGCTAGAGATCGGGGGGGGTGGGGGACTTCAACCTACGAGCAGTACTTC. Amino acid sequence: CSARDRGGWGTSTYEQYF.

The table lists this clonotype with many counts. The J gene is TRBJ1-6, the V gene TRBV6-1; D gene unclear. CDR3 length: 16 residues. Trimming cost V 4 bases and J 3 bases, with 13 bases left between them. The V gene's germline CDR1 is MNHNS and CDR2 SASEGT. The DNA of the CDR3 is TGTGCCAGCAGTGTCCCCGACCTACGCTATAATTCACCCCTCCACTTT. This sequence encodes CASSVPDLRYNSPLHF.

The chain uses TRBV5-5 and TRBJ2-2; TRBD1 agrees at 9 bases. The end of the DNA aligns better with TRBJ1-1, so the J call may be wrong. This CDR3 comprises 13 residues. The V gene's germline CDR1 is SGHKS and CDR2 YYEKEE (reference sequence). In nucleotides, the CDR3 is TGTGCCAGCAGCATACTACAGGGGGCACGAGCTTTCTTT. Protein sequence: CASSILQGARAFF.

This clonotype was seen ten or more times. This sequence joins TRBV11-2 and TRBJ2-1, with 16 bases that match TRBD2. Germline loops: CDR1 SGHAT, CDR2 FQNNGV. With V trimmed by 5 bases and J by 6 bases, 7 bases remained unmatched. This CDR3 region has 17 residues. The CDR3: CASSPGTSGGAFNEQFF. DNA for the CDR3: TGTGCCAGCAGCCCCGGGACTAGCGGGGGGGCCTTCAATGAGCAGTTCTTC.

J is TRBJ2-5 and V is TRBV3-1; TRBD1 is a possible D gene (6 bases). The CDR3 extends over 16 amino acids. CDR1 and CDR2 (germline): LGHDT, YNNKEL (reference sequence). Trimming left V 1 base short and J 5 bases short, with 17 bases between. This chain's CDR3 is CASSQGTGQGTETQYF. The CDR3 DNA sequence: TGTGCCAGCAGCCAAGGGACGGGACAAGGAACCGAGACCCAGTACTTC.

Here the CDR3 DNA reads TGTGCCAGCAGAAGACCGGGCCCCCTCGGTTATGAGCAGTTCTTC. This codes for CASRRPGPLGYEQFF. The chain uses TRBV28 and TRBJ2-1; D unclear. The V end lost 6 bases, the J end lost 8 bases, and 20 bases lay between the germline ends. The V gene's germline CDR1 is MDHEN and CDR2 SYDVKM. The CDR3 covers 15 residues.